These T cell receptor beta chains were read from a single sample in a study of PD-1 blockade in classical Hodgkin lymphoma. Some clones are missing from TCRdb's copy, which holds only in-frame ones; the method was immunoSEQ multiplex PCR. The table includes approximately 65,000 clones, 91% detected once. The sequences come from peripheral blood mononuclear cells (PBMCs), collected before the fourth cycle of nivolumab. These receptors all come from a human donor with classical Hodgkin lymphoma. Each CDR3 is given with its conserved first and last residue. A D gene is named only where the DNA matches it firmly. Not all rows give a size; the values are once, few, many and, for expanded clones, a class.

D	V	J	size	DNA	CDR3
.	TRBV19	TRBJ1-5	.	TGTGCCAGTAGTAAAGGGAGGGCGGAAAATCAGCCCCAGCATTTT	CASSKGRAENQPQHF
.	TRBV20-1	TRBJ2-1	.	TGTTCTTACAATGAGCAGTTCTTC	CSYNEQFF
.	TRBV5-1	TRBJ1-5	.	TGCGCCAGCAGCTCAGGGGATAGCAATCAGCCCCAGCATTTT	CASSSGDSNQPQHF
.	TRBV27	TRBJ2-2	.	TGTGCCAGCGGAGGCGGGTTTAGGACCGGGGAGCTGTTTTTT	CASGGGFRTGELFF
TRBD1	TRBV5-1	TRBJ2-2	.	TGCGCCAGCAGTAAAGGGACAGGGGCTCCCGGGGAGCTGTTTTTT	CASSKGTGAPGELFF
TRBD1	TRBV18	TRBJ1-1	once	TGTGCCAGCTCACCGGCAGGGGGAATAGCTTTCTTT	CASSPAGGIAFF
.	TRBV5-6	TRBJ1-1	.	TGTGCCAGCTCCTTAGGAGGGCGGACTGAAGCTTTCTTT	CASSLGGRTEAFF
.	TRBV6-1	TRBJ1-2	.	TGTGCCAGCAGTGAAAGTCCAACGGGGGCATTGGGGGATGGCTACACCTTC	CASSESPTGALGDGYTF
TRBD2	TRBV2	TRBJ2-5	.	TGTGCCAGCGTACTAGCGGGGGAGGTGACCCAGTACTTC	CASVLAGEVTQYF
TRBD2	TRBV4-2	TRBJ2-5	.	TGTGCCAGCAGCGAAACGGGGGGGCCGAGGGAGACCCAGTACTTC	CASSETGGPRETQYF
.	TRBV7-9	TRBJ1-1	.	TGTGCCAGCAGCTTAGTTACCGATAGGAGGGCTTTCTTT	CASSLVTDRRAFF
.	TRBV2	TRBJ1-2	.	TGTGCCAGCAGGGGCGCCGATAAACCATATGGCTACACCTTC	CASRGADKPYGYTF
.	TRBV9	TRBJ2-7	once	TGTGCCAGCAGCGCCGGGACCCCCTACGAGCAGTACTTC	CASSAGTPYEQYF
.	TRBV5-1	TRBJ2-1	once	TGCGCCAGCAGTTTTAACAATGAGCAGTTCTTC	CASSFNNEQFF
.	TRBV6-1	TRBJ2-2	.	TGTGCCAGCAGTGAAGATAAGACCGACAGGTGGGCGAACACCGGGGAGCTGTTTTTT	CASSEDKTDRWANTGELFF
.	TRBV30	TRBJ1-5	.	TGTGCCTCGGGACAAAGCAATCAGCCCCAGCATTTT	CASGQSNQPQHF
.	TRBV18	TRBJ2-5	.	TGTGCCAGCTCACCACGGGGCAACAGGGCACCACAAGAGACCCAGTACTTC	CASSPRGNRAPQETQYF